This TCR beta chain was found in a study of T cells in tuberculosis. Turning to the study itself: The T cells targeted glucose monomycolate, a mycobacterial lipid, via CD1B.

General observations from the study: Low-affinity CD1B-GMM tetramer-binding T cells may have been missed.

Sequencing of TCR-alpha and TCR-beta chains was unpaired. Generated by immunoSEQ multiplex PCR, the TCRdb table keeps only in-frame clones and is missing some. The data hold more than 70,000 clones, with roughly 91% observed a single time. From germline, CDR1 is SGHTA and CDR2 FQGNSA. V dropped 7 bases and J dropped 6; count of bases not matched to a gene: 17. The length of the CDR3 is 18 residues. Thawed, overnight-rested PBMC were stained with GMM-loaded CD1B tetramer, viability dye and anti-CD3, then sorted. C32 glucose monomycolate from Rhodococcus equi was loaded onto the CD1B tetramers. Tetramer-sorted PBMC had been CD14 monocyte-depleted before freezing.

The material sequenced was CD1b-GMM tetramer-negative cells sorted from PBMCs. The chain has TRBV7-2 and TRBJ1-6; 8 bases are a match to TRBD1. This receptor was taken from an adult woman with latent tuberculosis. CDR3 nucleotide sequence: TGTGCCAGCAAAACAGGGGGGGGCCTAACGCCTATTAATTCACCCCTCCACTTT. Its translation is CASKTGGGLTPINSPLHF.